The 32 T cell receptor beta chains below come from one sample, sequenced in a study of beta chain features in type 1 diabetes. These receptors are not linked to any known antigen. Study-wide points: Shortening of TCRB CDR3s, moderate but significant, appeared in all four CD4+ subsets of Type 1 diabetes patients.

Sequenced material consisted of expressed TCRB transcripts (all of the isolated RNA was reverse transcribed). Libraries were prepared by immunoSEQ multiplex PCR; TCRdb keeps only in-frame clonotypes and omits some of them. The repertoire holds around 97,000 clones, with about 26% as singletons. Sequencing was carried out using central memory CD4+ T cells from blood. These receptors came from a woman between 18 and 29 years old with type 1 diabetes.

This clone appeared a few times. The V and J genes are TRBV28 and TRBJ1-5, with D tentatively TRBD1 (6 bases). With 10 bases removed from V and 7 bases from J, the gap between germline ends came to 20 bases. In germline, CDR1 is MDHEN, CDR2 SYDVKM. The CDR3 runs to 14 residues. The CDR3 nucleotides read TGTGCCACCCGTCCGGGGGGCGAACGACAGCCCCAGCATTTT. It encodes CATRPGGERQPQHF.

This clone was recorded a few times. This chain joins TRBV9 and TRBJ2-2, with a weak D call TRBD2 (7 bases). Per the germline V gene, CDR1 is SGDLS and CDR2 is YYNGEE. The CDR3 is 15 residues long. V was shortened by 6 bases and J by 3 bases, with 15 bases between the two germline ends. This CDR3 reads CASNGGGSDTGELFF. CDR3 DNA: TGTGCCAGCAATGGCGGGGGCTCTGACACCGGGGAGCTGTTTTTT.

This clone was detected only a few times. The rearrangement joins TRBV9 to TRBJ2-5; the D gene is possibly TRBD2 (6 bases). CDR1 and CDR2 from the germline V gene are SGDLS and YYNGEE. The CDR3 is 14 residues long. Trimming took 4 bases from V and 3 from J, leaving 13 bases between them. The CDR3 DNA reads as TGTGCCAGCAGCTCGGGACTCCTGGAAGAGACCCAGTACTTC. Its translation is CASSSGLLEETQYF.

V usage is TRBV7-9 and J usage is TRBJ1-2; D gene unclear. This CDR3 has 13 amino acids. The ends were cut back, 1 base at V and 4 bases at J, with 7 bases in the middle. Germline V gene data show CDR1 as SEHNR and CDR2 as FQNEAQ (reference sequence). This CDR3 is CASSLGSLYGYTF. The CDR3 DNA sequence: TGTGCCAGCAGCTTAGGTTCACTCTATGGCTACACCTTC.

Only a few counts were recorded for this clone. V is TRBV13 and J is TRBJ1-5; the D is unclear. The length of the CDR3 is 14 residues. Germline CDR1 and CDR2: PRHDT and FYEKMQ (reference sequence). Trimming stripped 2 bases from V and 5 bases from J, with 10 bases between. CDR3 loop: CASSLRGAHQPQHF. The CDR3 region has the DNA TGTGCCAGCAGCTTAAGAGGTGCGCATCAGCCCCAGCATTTT.

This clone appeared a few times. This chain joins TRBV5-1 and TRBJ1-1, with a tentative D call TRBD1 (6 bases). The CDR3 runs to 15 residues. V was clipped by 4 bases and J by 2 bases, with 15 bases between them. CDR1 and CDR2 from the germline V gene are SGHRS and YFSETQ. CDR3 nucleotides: TGCGCCAGCAGCGGAGGGGGGGGGTTAAACACTGAAGCTTTCTTT. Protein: CASSGGGGLNTEAFF.

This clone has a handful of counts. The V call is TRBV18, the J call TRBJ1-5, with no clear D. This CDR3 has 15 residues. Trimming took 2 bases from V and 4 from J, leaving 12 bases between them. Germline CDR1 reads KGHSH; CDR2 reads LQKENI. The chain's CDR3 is CASSPNAPGNQPQHF. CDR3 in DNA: TGTGCCAGCTCACCAAATGCCCCCGGGAATCAGCCCCAGCATTTT. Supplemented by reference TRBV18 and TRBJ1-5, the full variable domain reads NAGVMQNPRHLVRRRGQEARLRCSPMKGHSHVYWYRQLPEEGLKFMVYLQKENIIDESGMPKERFSAEFPKEGPSILRIQQVVRGDSAAYFCASSPNAPGNQPQHFGDGTRLSIL.

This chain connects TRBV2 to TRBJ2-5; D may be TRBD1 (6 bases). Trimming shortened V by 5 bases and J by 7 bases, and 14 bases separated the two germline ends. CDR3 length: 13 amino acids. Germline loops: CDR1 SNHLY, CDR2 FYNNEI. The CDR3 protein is CASSPDSTGTQYF. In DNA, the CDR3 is TGTGCCAGCAGTCCGGACAGCACGGGGACCCAGTACTTC.

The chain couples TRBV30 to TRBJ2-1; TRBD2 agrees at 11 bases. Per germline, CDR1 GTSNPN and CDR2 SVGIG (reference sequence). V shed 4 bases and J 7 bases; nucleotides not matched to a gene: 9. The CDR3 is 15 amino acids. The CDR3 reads CAWNSGRAQGNEQFF. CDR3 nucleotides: TGTGCCTGGAATAGCGGGAGGGCGCAAGGGAATGAGCAGTTCTTC.

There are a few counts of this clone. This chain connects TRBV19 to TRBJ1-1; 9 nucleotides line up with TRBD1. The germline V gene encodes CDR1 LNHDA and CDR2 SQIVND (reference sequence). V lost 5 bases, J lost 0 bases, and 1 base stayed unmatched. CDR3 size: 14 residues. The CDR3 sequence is CASSYRGLNTEAFF. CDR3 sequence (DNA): TGTGCCAGTAGTTACAGGGGGCTGAACACTGAAGCTTTCTTT.

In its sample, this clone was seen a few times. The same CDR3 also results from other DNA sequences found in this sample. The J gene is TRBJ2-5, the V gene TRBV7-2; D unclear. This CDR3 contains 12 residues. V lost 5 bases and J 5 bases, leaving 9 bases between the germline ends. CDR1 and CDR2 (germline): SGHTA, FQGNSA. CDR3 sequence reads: CASSPNRETQYF. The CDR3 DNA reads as TGTGCCAGCAGCCCGAACCGGGAGACCCAGTACTTC.

The CDR3 region is CASSLGGSAKGYTF. DNA of the CDR3: TGTGCCAGCAGCTTGGGGGGCAGCGCTAAAGGCTACACCTTC. J is TRBJ1-2 and V is TRBV5-4; a possible D gene is TRBD1 (5 bases). The length of the CDR3 is 14 residues. Germline-derived CDR1 and CDR2 are SGHNT and YYREEE (reference sequence). V lost 0 bases and J lost 8, with 14 bases in between.

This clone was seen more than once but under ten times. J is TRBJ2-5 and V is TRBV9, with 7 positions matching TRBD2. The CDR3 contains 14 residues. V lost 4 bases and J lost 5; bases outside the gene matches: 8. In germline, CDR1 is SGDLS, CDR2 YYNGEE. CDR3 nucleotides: TGTGCCAGCAGCCCGAGGACTAGAGGGGAGACCCAGTACTTC. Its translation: CASSPRTRGETQYF.

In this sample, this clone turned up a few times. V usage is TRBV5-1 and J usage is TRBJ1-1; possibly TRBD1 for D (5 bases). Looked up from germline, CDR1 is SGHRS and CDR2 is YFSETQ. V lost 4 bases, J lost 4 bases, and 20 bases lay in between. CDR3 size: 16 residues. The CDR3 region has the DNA TGCGCCAGCAGCCTGTTGGAGGGCAGGGTAAGCACTGAAGCTTTCTTT. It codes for CASSLLEGRVSTEAFF.

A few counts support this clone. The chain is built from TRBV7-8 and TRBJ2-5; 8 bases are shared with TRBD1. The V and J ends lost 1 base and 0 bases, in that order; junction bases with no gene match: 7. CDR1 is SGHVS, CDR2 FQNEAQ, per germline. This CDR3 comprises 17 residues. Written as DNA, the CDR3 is TGTGCCAGCAGCTTAGGACAGGGGCACGGGTACCAAGAGACCCAGTACTTC. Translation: CASSLGQGHGYQETQYF.

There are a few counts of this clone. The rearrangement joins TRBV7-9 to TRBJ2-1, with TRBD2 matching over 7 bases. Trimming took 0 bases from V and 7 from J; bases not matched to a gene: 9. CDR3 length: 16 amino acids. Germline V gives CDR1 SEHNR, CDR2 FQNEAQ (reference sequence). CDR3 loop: CASSLAQSGKVNEQFF. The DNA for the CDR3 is TGTGCCAGCAGCTTAGCGCAGAGCGGGAAGGTAAATGAGCAGTTCTTC.

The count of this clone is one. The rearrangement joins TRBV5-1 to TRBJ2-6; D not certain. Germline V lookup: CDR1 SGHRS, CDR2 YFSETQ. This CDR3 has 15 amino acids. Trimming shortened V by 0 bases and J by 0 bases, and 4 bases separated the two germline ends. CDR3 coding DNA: TGCGCCAGCAGCTTGGCCCTCTCTGGGGCCAACGTCCTGACTTTC. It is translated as CASSLALSGANVLTF.

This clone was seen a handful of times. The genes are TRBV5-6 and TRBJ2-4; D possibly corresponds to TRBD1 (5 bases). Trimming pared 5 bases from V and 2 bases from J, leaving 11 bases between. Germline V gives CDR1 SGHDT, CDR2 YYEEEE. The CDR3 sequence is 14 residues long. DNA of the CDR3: TGTGCCAGCAGTCTTAGGGGAACCAAAAACATTCAGTACTTC. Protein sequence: CASSLRGTKNIQYF.

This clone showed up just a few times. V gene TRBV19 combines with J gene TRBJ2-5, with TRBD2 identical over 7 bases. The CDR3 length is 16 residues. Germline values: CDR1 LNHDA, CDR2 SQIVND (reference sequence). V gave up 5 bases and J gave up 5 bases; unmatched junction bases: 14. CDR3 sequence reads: CASSPEGTTIGETQYF. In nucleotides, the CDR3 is TGTGCCAGTAGTCCAGAAGGGACTACCATCGGGGAGACCCAGTACTTC. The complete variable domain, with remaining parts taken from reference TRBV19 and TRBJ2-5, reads DGGITQSPKYLFRKEGQNVTLSCEQNLNHDAMYWYRQDPGQGLRLIYYSQIVNDFQKGDIAEGYSVSREKKESFPLTVTSAQKNPTAFYLCASSPEGTTIGETQYFGPGTRLLVL.

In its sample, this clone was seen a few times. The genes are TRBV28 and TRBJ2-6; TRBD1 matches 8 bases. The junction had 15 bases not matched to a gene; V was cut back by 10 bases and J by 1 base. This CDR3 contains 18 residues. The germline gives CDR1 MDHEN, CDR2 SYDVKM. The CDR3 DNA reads TGTGCCACCGGCGGGTTCGGGACAGGAGCGTCTGGGGCCAACGTCCTGACTTTC. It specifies CATGGFGTGASGANVLTF.

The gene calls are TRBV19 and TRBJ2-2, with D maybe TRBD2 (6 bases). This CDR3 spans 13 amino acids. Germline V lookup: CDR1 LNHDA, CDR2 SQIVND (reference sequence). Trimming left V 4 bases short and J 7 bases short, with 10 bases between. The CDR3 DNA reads TGTGCCAGTAGTACAGCGGGTCTCGGGGAGCTGTTTTTT. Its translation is CASSTAGLGELFF.

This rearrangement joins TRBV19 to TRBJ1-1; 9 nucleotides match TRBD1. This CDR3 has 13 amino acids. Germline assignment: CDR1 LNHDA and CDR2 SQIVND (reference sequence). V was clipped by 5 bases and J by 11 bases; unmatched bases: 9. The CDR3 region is CASSGTGTVTAFF. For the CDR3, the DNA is TGTGCCAGTAGTGGGACAGGGACGGTTACGGCTTTCTTT.

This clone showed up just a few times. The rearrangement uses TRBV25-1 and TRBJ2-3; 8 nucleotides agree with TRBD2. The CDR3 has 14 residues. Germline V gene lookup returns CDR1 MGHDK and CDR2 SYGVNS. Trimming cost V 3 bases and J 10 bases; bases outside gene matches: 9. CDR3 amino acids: CASSDPRLATSQYF. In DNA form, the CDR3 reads TGTGCCAGCAGTGACCCCCGACTAGCGACTTCGCAGTATTTT.

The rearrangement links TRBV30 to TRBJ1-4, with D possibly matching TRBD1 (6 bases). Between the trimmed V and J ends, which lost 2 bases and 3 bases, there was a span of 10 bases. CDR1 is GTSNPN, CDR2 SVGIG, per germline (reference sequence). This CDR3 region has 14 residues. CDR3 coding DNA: TGTGCCTGGAGTTCAGGGGTAGCTAATGAAAAACTGTTTTTT. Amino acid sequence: CAWSSGVANEKLFF.

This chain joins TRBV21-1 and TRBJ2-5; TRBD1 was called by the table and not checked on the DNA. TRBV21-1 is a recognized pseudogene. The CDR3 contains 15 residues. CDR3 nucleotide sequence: TGTGCCAGCAGCAAGGGACAGGGGATTCAAGAGACCCAGTACTTC. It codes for CASSKGQGIQETQYF.

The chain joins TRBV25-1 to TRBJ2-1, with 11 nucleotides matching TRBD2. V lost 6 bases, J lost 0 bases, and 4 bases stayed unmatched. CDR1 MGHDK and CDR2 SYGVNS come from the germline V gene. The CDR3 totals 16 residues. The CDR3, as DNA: TGTGCCAGCAGGCCAACTAGCGGGAGCTCCTACAATGAGCAGTTCTTC. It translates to CASRPTSGSSYNEQFF.

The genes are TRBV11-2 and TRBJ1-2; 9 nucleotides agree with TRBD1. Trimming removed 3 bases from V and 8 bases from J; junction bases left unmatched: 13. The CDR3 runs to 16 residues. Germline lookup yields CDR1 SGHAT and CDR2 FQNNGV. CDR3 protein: CASSLVLGQGQGGYTF. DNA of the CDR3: TGTGCCAGCAGCTTGGTCCTCGGACAGGGGCAAGGAGGCTACACCTTC.

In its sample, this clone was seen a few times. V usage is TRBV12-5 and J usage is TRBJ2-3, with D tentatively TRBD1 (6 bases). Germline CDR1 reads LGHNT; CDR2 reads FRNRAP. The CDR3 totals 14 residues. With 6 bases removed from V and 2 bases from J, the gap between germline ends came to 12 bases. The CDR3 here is CASGPGQSTDTQYF. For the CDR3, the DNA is TGTGCTAGTGGCCCTGGACAGTCCACAGATACGCAGTATTTT. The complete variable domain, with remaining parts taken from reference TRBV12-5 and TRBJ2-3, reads DARVTQTPRHKVTEMGQEVTMRCQPILGHNTVFWYRQTMMQGLELLAYFRNRAPLDDSGMPKDRFSAEMPDATLATLKIQPSEPRDSAVYFCASGPGQSTDTQYFGPGTRLTVL.

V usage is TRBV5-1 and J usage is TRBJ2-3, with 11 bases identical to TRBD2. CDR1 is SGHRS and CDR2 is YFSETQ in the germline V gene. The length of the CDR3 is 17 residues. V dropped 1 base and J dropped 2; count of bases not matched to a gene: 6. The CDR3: CASSLKTSGKTTDTQYF. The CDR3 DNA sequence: TGCGCCAGCAGCTTGAAGACTAGCGGGAAGACCACAGATACGCAGTATTTT.

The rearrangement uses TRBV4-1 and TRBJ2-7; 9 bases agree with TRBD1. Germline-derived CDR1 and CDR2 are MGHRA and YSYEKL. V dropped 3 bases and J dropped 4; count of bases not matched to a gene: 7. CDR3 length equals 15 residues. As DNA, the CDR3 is TGCGCCAGCAGCCAGCTTACAGGGGGCCCATACGAGCAGTACGTC. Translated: CASSQLTGGPYEQYV.

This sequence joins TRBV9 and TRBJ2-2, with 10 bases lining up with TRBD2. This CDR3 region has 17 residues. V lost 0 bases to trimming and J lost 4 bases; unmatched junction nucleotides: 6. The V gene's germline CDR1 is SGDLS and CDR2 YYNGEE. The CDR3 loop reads CASSVGLAGVSTGELFF. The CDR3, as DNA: TGTGCCAGCAGCGTAGGTCTAGCGGGAGTAAGCACCGGGGAGCTGTTTTTT.

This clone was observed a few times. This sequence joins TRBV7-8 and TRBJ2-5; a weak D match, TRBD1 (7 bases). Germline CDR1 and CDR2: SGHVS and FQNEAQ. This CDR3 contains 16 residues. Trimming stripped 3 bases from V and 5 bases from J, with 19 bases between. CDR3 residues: CASSFLRQGGGETQYF. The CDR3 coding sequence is TGTGCCAGCAGCTTCTTGAGACAGGGTGGAGGGGAGACCCAGTACTTC. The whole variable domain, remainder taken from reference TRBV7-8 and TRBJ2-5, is GAGVSQSPRYKVAKRGQDVALRCDPISGHVSLFWYQQALGQGPEFLTYFQNEAQLDKSGLPSDRFFAERPEGSVSTLKIQRTQQEDSAVYLCASSFLRQGGGETQYFGPGTRLLVL.